This T cell receptor (beta chain) was profiled in a study of identical twins' blood T cells. Both ends of each TCR cDNA library bore sample-specific barcodes. TCRdb independently ran MiXCR on the 5' RACE reads; one entry per CDR3 protein. The data contain 350,000 to 400,000 distinct CDR3 sequences, over 25% of them singletons. Sequenced input: PBMCs. This clonotype was sampled from a woman aged 18 to 50 in good health.

The chain's CDR3 is CASSLNRGNEQFF. The CDR3 DNA reads as TGTGCCAGCAGTTTAAACAGGGGGAATGAGCAGTTCTTC. This rearrangement joins TRBV12-3 or TRBV12-4 to TRBJ2-1, with 8 bases identical to TRBD1. Trimming took 2 bases from V and 7 from J; bases not matched to a gene: 1. This CDR3 region has 13 residues.